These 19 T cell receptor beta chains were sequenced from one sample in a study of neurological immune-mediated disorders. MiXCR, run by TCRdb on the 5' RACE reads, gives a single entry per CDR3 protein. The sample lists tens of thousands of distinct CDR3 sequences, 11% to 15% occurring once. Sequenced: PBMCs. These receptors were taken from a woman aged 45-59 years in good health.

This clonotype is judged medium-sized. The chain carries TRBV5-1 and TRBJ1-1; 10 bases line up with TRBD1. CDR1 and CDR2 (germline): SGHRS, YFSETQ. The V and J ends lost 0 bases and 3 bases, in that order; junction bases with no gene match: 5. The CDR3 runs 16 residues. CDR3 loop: CASSLGHGTGDTEAFF. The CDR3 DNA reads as TGCGCCAGCAGCTTGGGACATGGGACAGGGGACACTGAAGCTTTCTTT.

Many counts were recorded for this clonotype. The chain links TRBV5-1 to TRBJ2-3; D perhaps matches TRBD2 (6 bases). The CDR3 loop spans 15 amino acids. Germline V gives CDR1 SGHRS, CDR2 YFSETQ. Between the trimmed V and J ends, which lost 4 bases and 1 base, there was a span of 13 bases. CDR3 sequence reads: CASSTQEGRTDTQYF. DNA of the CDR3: TGCGCCAGCAGCACCCAGGAGGGGCGCACAGATACGCAGTATTTT. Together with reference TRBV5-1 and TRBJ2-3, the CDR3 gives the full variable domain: KAGVTQTPRYLIKTRGQQVTLSCSPISGHRSVSWYQQTPGQGLQFLFEYFSETQRNKGNFPGRFSGRQFSNSRSEMNVSTLELGDSALYLCASSTQEGRTDTQYFGPGTRLTVL.

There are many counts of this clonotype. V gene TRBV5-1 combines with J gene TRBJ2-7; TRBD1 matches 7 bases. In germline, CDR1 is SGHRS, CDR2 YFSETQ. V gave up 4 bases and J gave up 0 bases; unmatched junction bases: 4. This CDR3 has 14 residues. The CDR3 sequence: CASSITGVSYEQYF. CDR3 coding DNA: TGCGCCAGCAGCATCACAGGGGTCTCCTACGAGCAGTACTTC.

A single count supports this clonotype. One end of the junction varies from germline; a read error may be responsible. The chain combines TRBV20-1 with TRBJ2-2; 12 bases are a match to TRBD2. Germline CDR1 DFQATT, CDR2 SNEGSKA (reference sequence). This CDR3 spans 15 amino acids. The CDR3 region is CSSTTSGRNTGEQFF. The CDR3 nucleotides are TGCAGTTCAACCACTAGCGGGAGGAACACCGGGGAGCAGTTTTTT.

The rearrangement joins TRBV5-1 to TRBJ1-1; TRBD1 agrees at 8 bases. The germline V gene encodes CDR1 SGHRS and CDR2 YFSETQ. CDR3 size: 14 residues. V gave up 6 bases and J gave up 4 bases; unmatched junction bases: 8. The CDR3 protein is CASTPTQGATEAFF. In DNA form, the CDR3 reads TGCGCCAGCACCCCAACCCAGGGGGCCACTGAAGCTTTCTTT. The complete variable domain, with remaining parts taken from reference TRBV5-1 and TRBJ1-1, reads KAGVTQTPRYLIKTRGQQVTLSCSPISGHRSVSWYQQTPGQGLQFLFEYFSETQRNKGNFPGRFSGRQFSNSRSEMNVSTLELGDSALYLCASTPTQGATEAFFGQGTRLTVV.

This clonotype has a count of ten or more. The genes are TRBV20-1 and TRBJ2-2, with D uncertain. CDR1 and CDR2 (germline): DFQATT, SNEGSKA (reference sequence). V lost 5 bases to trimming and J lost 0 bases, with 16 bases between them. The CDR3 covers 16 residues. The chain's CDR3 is CSARPVVQPNTGELFF. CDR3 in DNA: TGCAGTGCTCGACCTGTAGTACAGCCGAACACCGGGGAGCTGTTTTTT.

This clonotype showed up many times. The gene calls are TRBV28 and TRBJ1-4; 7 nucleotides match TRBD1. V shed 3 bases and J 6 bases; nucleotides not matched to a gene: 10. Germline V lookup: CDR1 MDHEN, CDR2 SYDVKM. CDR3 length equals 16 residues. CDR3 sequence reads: CASSLPPTGRDEKLFF. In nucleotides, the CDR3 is TGTGCCAGCAGTTTGCCTCCGACAGGGAGGGATGAAAAACTGTTTTTT.

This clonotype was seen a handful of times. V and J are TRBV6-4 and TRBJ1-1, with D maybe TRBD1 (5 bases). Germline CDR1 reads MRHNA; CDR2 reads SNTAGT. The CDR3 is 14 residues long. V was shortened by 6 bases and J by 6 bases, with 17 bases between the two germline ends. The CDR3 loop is CASRQGTWGAEAFF. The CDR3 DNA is TGTGCCAGCAGGCAGGGCACCTGGGGGGCTGAAGCTTTCTTT.

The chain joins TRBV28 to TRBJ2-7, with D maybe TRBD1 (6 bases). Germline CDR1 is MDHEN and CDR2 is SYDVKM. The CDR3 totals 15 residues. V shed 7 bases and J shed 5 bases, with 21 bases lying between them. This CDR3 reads CASNPPGAIRDEQYF. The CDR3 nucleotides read TGTGCCAGCAACCCTCCAGGGGCCATTAGGGACGAGCAGTACTTC.

The CDR3 spells CSARDSGRGGLTDTQYF. CDR3 nucleotides: TGCAGTGCTAGAGATAGTGGGCGGGGGGGCCTTACAGATACGCAGTATTTT. The chain is built from TRBV20-1 and TRBJ2-3; the match to TRBD2 covers 9 bases. The germline CDR1 and CDR2 sequences are DFQATT and SNEGSKA (reference sequence). The CDR3 totals 17 residues. J was trimmed by 3 bases and V by 0 bases; bases with no gene match: 10.

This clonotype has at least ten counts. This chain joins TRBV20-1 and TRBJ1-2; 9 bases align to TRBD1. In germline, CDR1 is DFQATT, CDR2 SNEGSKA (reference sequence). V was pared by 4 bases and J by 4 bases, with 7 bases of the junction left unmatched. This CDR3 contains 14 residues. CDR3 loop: CSATRDRALYGYTF. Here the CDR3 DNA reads TGCAGTGCTACCCGGGACAGGGCCCTCTATGGCTACACCTTC.

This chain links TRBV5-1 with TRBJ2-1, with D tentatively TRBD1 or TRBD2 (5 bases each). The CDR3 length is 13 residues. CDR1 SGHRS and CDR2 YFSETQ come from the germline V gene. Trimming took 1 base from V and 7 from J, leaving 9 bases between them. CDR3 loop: CASSLLEGNEQFF. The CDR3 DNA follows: TGCGCCAGCAGCTTGTTAGAGGGGAATGAGCAGTTCTTC.

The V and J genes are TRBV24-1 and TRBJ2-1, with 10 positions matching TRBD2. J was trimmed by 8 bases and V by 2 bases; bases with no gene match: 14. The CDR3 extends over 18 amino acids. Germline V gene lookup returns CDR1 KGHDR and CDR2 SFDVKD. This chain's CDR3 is CATSDSKWGSGRNDEQFF. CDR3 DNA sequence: TGTGCCACCAGTGATTCAAAATGGGGTAGCGGGAGGAATGATGAGCAGTTCTTC.

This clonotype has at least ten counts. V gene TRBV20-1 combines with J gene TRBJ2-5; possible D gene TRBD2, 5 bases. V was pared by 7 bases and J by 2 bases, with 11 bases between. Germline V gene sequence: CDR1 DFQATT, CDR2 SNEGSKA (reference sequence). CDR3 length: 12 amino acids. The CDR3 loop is CSVAGGQETQYF. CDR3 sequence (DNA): TGCAGTGTCGCGGGTGGGCAAGAGACCCAGTACTTC.

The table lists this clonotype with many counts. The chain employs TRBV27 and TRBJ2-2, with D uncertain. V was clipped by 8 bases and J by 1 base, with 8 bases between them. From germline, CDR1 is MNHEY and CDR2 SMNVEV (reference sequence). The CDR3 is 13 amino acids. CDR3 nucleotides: TGTGCCAGCGGCTCCAGGAACACCGGGGAGCTGTTTTTT. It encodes CASGSRNTGELFF.

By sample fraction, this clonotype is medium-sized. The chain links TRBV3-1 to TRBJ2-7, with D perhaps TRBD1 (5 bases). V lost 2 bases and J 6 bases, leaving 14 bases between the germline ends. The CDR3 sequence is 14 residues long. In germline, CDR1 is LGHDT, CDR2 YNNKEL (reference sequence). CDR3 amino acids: CASSQSDRLGEQYF. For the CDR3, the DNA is TGTGCCAGCAGCCAATCTGACAGATTGGGCGAGCAGTACTTC.

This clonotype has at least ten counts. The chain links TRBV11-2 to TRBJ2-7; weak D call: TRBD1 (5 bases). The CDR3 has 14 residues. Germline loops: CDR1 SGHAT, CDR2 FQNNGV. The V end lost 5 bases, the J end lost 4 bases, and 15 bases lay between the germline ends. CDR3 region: CASSPSTETYEQYF. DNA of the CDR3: TGTGCCAGCAGCCCCTCGACAGAGACTTACGAGCAGTACTTC. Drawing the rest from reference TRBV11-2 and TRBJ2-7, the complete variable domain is EAGVAQSPRYKIIEKRQSVAFWCNPISGHATLYWYQQILGQGPKLLIQFQNNGVVDDSQLPKDRFSAERLKGVDSTLKIQPAKLEDSAVYLCASSPSTETYEQYFGPGTRLTVT.

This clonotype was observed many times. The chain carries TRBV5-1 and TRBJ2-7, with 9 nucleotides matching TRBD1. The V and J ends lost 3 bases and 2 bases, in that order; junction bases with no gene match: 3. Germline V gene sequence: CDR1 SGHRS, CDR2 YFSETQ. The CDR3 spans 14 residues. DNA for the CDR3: TGCGCCAGCAGCTCGACAGGGGGGACCTACGAGCAGTACTTC. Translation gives CASSSTGGTYEQYF.

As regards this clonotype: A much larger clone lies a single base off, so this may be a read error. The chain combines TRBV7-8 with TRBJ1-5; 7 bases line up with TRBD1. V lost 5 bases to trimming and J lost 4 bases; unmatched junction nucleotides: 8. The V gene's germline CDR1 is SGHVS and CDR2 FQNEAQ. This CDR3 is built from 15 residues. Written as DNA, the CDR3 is TGTGCCAGCAGCCAAAGGGGACAGCCAAATCAGCCCCAGCATTTT. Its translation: CASSQRGQPNQPQHF.